This T cell receptor beta chain stems from a study of Tregs in tolerant kidney transplant recipients. Trimming took 3 bases from V and 4 from J; bases not matched to a gene: 7. Per germline, CDR1 KGHSH and CDR2 LQKENI. CDR3 length: 18 residues. Sequencing was performed with immunoSEQ multiplex PCR; in TCRdb, only in-frame clones are kept and a portion is missing. The sample has over 50,000 clones, approximately 82% seen once; the top ten hold 5.2%. The chain joins TRBV18 to TRBJ2-1, with TRBD2 matching over 15 bases. The sequence was obtained from a human donor in good health. The sequencing sample was made of CD4+ T cells from blood. The CDR3, as DNA: TGTGCCAGCTCACCTGGACTAGCGGGAGGGCCAAGGTACAATGAGCAGTTCTTC. Encoded protein: CASSPGLAGGPRYNEQFF.